This T cell receptor beta chain emerged from a study of blood T cells in healthy people across ages. Findings and caveats of the study: TCR beta diversity, measured per million T cells, fell in a roughly linear way with age. The study found TCR beta diversity correlated strongly with naive T cell percentage.

A remark on this clonotype: Its antigen is as yet unknown.

The ends lost 6 bases at V and 2 bases at J; junction bases unmatched: 11. In germline, CDR1 is SQVTM, CDR2 ANQGSEA. The CDR3 extends over 16 amino acids. A second PCR, run for about 7 to 11 cycles, used a sample-barcoded 5' primer plus a J-beta primer mix. Using its own MiXCR run on the 5' RACE reads, TCRdb lists one record per CDR3 protein. The sample lists about 1,400,000 distinct CDR3 sequences; 59% were seen once. The rearrangement uses TRBV29-1 and TRBJ2-2; TRBD2 agrees at 8 bases. The TCR was taken from a man aged 18 to 29 in good health. The sample consisted of blood. The CDR3 DNA reads as TGCAGCGTCTCAACCCCTAGCGGGTATAACACCGGGGAGCTGTTTTTT. It yields the protein CSVSTPSGYNTGELFF.